The 25 T cell receptor beta chains presented below share a single source sample, sequenced in a study of cytomegalovirus exposure and HLA in healthy donors. It was with 60 Vbeta and 13 Jbeta primers that the PCR ran. Data came from immunoSEQ multiplex PCR; TCRdb stores just in-frame clones and leaves some out. The sample consists of some 140,000 clones, 55% to 80% of them appearing once. The sequenced sample consisted of PBMCs. The source of these receptors is a woman aged 40 to 55 in good health and CMV-seronegative.

V gene TRBV19 combines with J gene TRBJ1-1; 8 bases fit TRBD1. Losses at the gene ends were 4 bases for V and 10 bases for J; bases not matched to a gene: 8. Germline CDR1 and CDR2: LNHDA and SQIVND (reference sequence). The CDR3 sequence is 13 residues long. The CDR3 loop is CASSTTGTGGAFF. The CDR3, as DNA: TGTGCCAGTAGTACCACCGGGACAGGAGGAGCTTTCTTT.

The V call is TRBV21-1, the J call TRBJ2-1; TRBD1 is the table's D call, not checked against the DNA. TRBV21-1 is a recognized pseudogene. This CDR3 comprises 15 residues. DNA for the CDR3: TGTGCCAGCAGCACCACAGGGGGCAGTTACAATGAGCAGTTCTTC. As protein: CASSTTGGSYNEQFF.

This clone was seen only a few times. V is TRBV6-6 and J is TRBJ1-2; 8 nucleotides line up with TRBD1. The junction had 10 bases not matched to a gene; V was cut back by 11 bases and J by 5 bases. Germline V gives CDR1 MNHNY, CDR2 SVGAGI (reference sequence). The CDR3 sequence is 13 residues long. The CDR3 DNA reads TGTGCCGGGCCACCGGGACAGGCATATGGCTACACCTTC. The encoded protein is CAGPPGQAYGYTF.

Details on this clone: Other DNA sequences in this specimen translate into the identical CDR3. The chain joins TRBV6-9 to TRBJ1-6; TRBD1 aligns across 7 bases. Germline-derived CDR1 and CDR2 are MNHGY and SVAAGI. This CDR3 has 14 amino acids. Losses at the gene ends were 10 bases for V and 5 bases for J; bases not matched to a gene: 8. CDR3 residues: CATPPQGDNSPLHF. The CDR3 DNA is TGTGCCACCCCTCCCCAGGGGGATAATTCACCCCTCCACTTT.

The rearrangement uses TRBV27 and TRBJ1-2; D gene unclear. V gave up 5 bases and J gave up 2 bases, with 9 bases separating them. The length of the CDR3 is 13 residues. Looked up from germline, CDR1 is MNHEY and CDR2 is SMNVEV (reference sequence). CDR3 sequence reads: CASSPRGNYGYTF. Written as DNA, the CDR3 is TGTGCCAGCAGTCCCCGAGGGAACTATGGCTACACCTTC.

This clone has just a few counts. The chain links TRBV6-1 to TRBJ1-5, with 8 bases identical to TRBD1. The germline gives CDR1 MNHNS, CDR2 SASEGT. The length of the CDR3 is 14 residues. The ends lost 7 bases at V and 7 bases at J; junction bases unmatched: 9. The CDR3 spells CASNLRGLEQPQHF. In DNA, the CDR3 is TGTGCCAGCAACCTCAGGGGGCTCGAACAGCCCCAGCATTTT.

This clone was recorded a few times. V gene TRBV7-9 combines with J gene TRBJ1-1, with TRBD1 as a possible D gene (6 bases). This CDR3 spans 16 amino acids. The germline V gene has CDR1 SEHNR and CDR2 FQNEAQ (reference sequence). V was cut by 4 bases and J by 4 bases, with 19 bases left in between. This chain's CDR3 is CASSSIVRGFPTEAFF. In nucleotides, the CDR3 is TGTGCCAGCAGCTCCATCGTCAGGGGCTTCCCCACTGAAGCTTTCTTT.

The CDR3 nucleotides read TGTGCCAGCTCACCACCCGGGACAAGAAACATTCAGTACTTC. Residues: CASSPPGTRNIQYF. V is TRBV18 and J is TRBJ2-4; tentative D call: TRBD1 (6 bases). V lost 0 bases, J lost 6 bases, and 9 bases lay in between. The CDR3 spans 14 residues. The germline CDR1 and CDR2 sequences are KGHSH and LQKENI.

The chain employs TRBV4-2 and TRBJ1-4; 8 nucleotides align to TRBD1. There are 19 residues in the CDR3. Trimming removed 4 bases from V and 0 bases from J; junction bases left unmatched: 13. CDR1 is LGHNA and CDR2 is YNFKEQ in the germline V gene. In DNA, the CDR3 is TGTGCCAGCAGCCGCCGCACAAGACAGGGGACAGCAACTAATGAAAAACTGTTTTTT. Translation: CASSRRTRQGTATNEKLFF.

The chain carries TRBV9 and TRBJ2-5, with TRBD1 matching over 9 bases. V lost 4 bases, J lost 5 bases, and 9 bases stayed unmatched. CDR1 is SGDLS and CDR2 is YYNGEE in the germline V gene. CDR3 size: 15 residues. CDR3 residues: CASSLGQGLRETQYF. CDR3 DNA sequence: TGTGCCAGCAGCCTTGGACAGGGGCTGCGGGAGACCCAGTACTTC.

There are a few counts of this clone. The rearrangement uses TRBV9 and TRBJ1-5, with TRBD1 identical over 8 bases. V lost 0 bases and J lost 4; bases outside the gene matches: 0. This CDR3 has 14 amino acids. The germline V gene has CDR1 SGDLS and CDR2 YYNGEE. This CDR3 is CASSVGTGNQPQHF. CDR3 DNA: TGTGCCAGCAGCGTAGGGACAGGGAATCAGCCCCAGCATTTT.

The rearrangement uses TRBV5-6 and TRBJ1-3, with 10 positions matching TRBD1. V lost 2 bases to trimming and J lost 6 bases; unmatched junction nucleotides: 5. The V gene's germline CDR1 is SGHDT and CDR2 YYEEEE. The CDR3 has 15 amino acids. CDR3 in amino acids: CASSFRDRGLNTIYF. DNA for the CDR3: TGTGCCAGCAGCTTCCGGGACAGGGGATTAAACACCATATATTTT. Together with reference TRBV5-6 and TRBJ1-3, the CDR3 gives the full variable domain: DAGVTQSPTHLIKTRGQQVTLRCSPKSGHDTVSWYQQALGQGPQFIFQYYEEEERQRGNFPDRFSGHQFPNYSSELNVNALLLGDSALYLCASSFRDRGLNTIYFGEGSWLTVV.

This clone was recorded once. The chain joins TRBV19 to TRBJ1-5; a possible D gene is TRBD1 (6 bases). Germline CDR1 is LNHDA and CDR2 is SQIVND (reference sequence). V was clipped by 6 bases and J by 5 bases, with 11 bases between them. This CDR3 has 13 amino acids. As DNA, the CDR3 is TGTGCCAGTAGACACAGGGTAGATCAGCCCCAGCATTTT. Its translation: CASRHRVDQPQHF.

This clone occurred once. This sequence joins TRBV4-1 and TRBJ2-3; no clear D. Looked up from germline, CDR1 is MGHRA and CDR2 is YSYEKL. Trimming shortened V by 1 base and J by 9 bases, and 11 bases separated the two germline ends. This CDR3 has 13 residues. The CDR3 DNA reads as TGCGCCAGCAGCCAAGTGCGCTTTGAAACGCAGTATTTT. It encodes CASSQVRFETQYF.

This clone turned up a few times. V and J are TRBV2 and TRBJ1-4; no definite D call. V was pared by 2 bases and J by 3 bases, with 10 bases between. CDR3 length: 15 residues. Germline V gene sequence: CDR1 SNHLY, CDR2 FYNNEI. CDR3 loop: CASSESRGSNEKLFF. In DNA form, the CDR3 reads TGTGCCAGCAGTGAATCACGGGGATCTAATGAAAAACTGTTTTTT.

The chain links TRBV7-9 to TRBJ1-1; D is undetermined. The CDR3 runs to 14 residues. In germline, CDR1 is SEHNR, CDR2 FQNEAQ (reference sequence). V was shortened by 1 base and J by 1 base, with 7 bases between the two germline ends. The CDR3 loop is CASSLVVGNTEAFF. The CDR3 coding sequence is TGTGCCAGCAGCTTAGTTGTCGGGAACACTGAAGCTTTCTTT. The complete variable domain, with remaining parts taken from reference TRBV7-9 and TRBJ1-1, reads DTGVSQNPRHKITKRGQNVTFRCDPISEHNRLYWYRQTLGQGPEFLTYFQNEAQLEKSRLLSDRFSAERPKGSFSTLEIQRTEQGDSAMYLCASSLVVGNTEAFFGQGTRLTVV.

Only a few counts were recorded for this clone. CDR3 bases: TGTGCCAGCAGCGTCGGGACAGCCGGAGAGACCCAGTACTTC. This encodes CASSVGTAGETQYF. V is TRBV5-4 and J is TRBJ2-5; TRBD1 matches 7 bases. CDR1 and CDR2 from the germline V gene are SGHNT and YYREEE (reference sequence). The CDR3 sequence is 14 residues long. V trimming: 4 bases; J trimming: 4 bases; junction bases outside the gene matches: 7.

J is TRBJ1-3 and V is TRBV19; no firm D call. Germline CDR1 LNHDA, CDR2 SQIVND (reference sequence). This CDR3 is built from 11 residues. V lost 8 bases to trimming and J lost 3 bases, with 5 bases between them. The CDR3 nucleotides read TGTGCCAGTGGGCATGGAAACACCATATATTTT. It is translated as CASGHGNTIYF.

The CDR3 protein is CASSDPGGGVEGYTF. In DNA form, the CDR3 reads TGTGCCAGCAGCGACCCGGGAGGGGGCGTAGAGGGCTACACCTTC. V gene TRBV6-5 combines with J gene TRBJ1-2, with TRBD1 identical over 7 bases. This CDR3 has 15 residues. Germline lookup yields CDR1 MNHEY and CDR2 SVGAGI. V shed 6 bases and J 8 bases; nucleotides not matched to a gene: 15.

The V gene is TRBV5-1, the J gene TRBJ2-5; maybe TRBD1 (5 bases). Trimming removed 1 base at V and 2 bases at J, with 15 bases between. The CDR3 extends over 16 amino acids. The V gene's germline CDR1 is SGHRS and CDR2 YFSETQ. The CDR3 DNA is TGCGCCAGCAGCTTGAGTGGGGCAGGGAATCAAGAGACCCAGTACTTC. This codes for CASSLSGAGNQETQYF. Complete variable domain (other parts from reference TRBV5-1 and TRBJ2-5): KAGVTQTPRYLIKTRGQQVTLSCSPISGHRSVSWYQQTPGQGLQFLFEYFSETQRNKGNFPGRFSGRQFSNSRSEMNVSTLELGDSALYLCASSLSGAGNQETQYFGPGTRLLVL.

This rearrangement joins TRBV29-1 to TRBJ2-2, with D possibly TRBD1 on 6 matching bases. This CDR3 has 16 amino acids. V dropped 1 base and J dropped 5 bases, with 17 bases sitting between them. Looked up from germline, CDR1 is SQVTM and CDR2 is ANQGSEA. The CDR3 protein is CSVEVGAPGVTGELFF. The CDR3 DNA follows: TGCAGCGTTGAAGTGGGGGCGCCCGGGGTGACCGGGGAGCTGTTTTTT.

The chain is built from TRBV28 and TRBJ2-2; no firm D call. This CDR3 comprises 11 residues. Deletions cut 6 bases from V and 7 bases from J, with 6 bases between. Germline values: CDR1 MDHEN, CDR2 SYDVKM. The CDR3, as DNA: TGTGCCAGCAGAAGCAACGGGGAGCTGTTTTTT. This translates into CASRSNGELFF.

The chain uses TRBV4-1 and TRBJ1-4; tentatively, D is TRBD1 (6 bases). Trimming removed 3 bases at V and 4 bases at J, with 12 bases between. Germline CDR1 reads MGHRA; CDR2 reads YSYEKL. This CDR3 has 15 amino acids. CDR3 DNA sequence: TGCGCCAGCAGCCACCGAGCAGGGGATAATGAAAAACTGTTTTTT. Its protein is CASSHRAGDNEKLFF.

V usage is TRBV18 and J usage is TRBJ2-7, with 8 bases fitting TRBD1. Germline loops: CDR1 KGHSH, CDR2 LQKENI. The CDR3 contains 14 residues. The V and J ends lost 3 bases and 2 bases, in that order; junction bases with no gene match: 3. The CDR3 DNA reads as TGTGCCAGCTCACCGGGACAGGCGACCTACGAGCAGTACTTC. It yields the protein CASSPGQATYEQYF.

The sample holds one count of this clone. V usage is TRBV2 and J usage is TRBJ2-4; D is possibly TRBD1 (5 bases). The CDR3 has 14 residues. Trimming pared 7 bases from V and 8 bases from J, leaving 18 bases between. CDR1 SNHLY and CDR2 FYNNEI come from the germline V gene. CDR3 sequence: CASTRVGLGDIQYF. Here the CDR3 DNA reads TGTGCCAGCACTAGGGTGGGCCTAGGGGACATTCAGTACTTC.